The 16 T cell receptor beta chains reported below all come from one sample, sequenced in a study of T cell changes during pregnancy in multiple sclerosis. The protocol was immunoSEQ multiplex PCR, while the TCRdb copy is restricted to in-frame clones and leaves out a portion. This table has under 40,000 clones, 80% to 95% appearing once. The sample was CD8+ T cells from peripheral blood mononuclear cells, taken before pregnancy. The origin of the receptors is a female donor with multiple sclerosis, enrolled in a pregnancy study.

V and J are TRBV19 and TRBJ1-2, with 7 bases that match TRBD1. V gave up 3 bases and J gave up 9 bases; unmatched junction bases: 4. CDR3 length equals 12 residues. Germline V gives CDR1 LNHDA, CDR2 SQIVND (reference sequence). The CDR3 DNA follows: TGTGCCAGTAGTATGGACAGGTTTAGCTACACCTTC. The encoded protein is CASSMDRFSYTF.

The chain recombines TRBV7-8 with TRBJ1-6; D might be TRBD1 (6 bases). The CDR3 is 14 residues long. From germline, CDR1 is SGHVS and CDR2 FQNEAQ. Trimming shortened V by 5 bases and J by 6 bases, and 11 bases separated the two germline ends. The CDR3 here is CASSLGQLNSPLHF. DNA of the CDR3: TGTGCCAGCAGCCTCGGACAGCTTAATTCACCCCTCCACTTT.

The V gene is TRBV19, the J gene TRBJ1-1; 7 bases align to TRBD1. The V gene's germline CDR1 is LNHDA and CDR2 SQIVND (reference sequence). V lost 5 bases, J lost 4 bases, and 13 bases stayed unmatched. The CDR3 spans 16 residues. The CDR3, as DNA: TGTGCCAGTAGTCAATCCTCGACAGGGTTGGGCACTGAAGCTTTCTTT. Translated, it gives CASSQSSTGLGTEAFF.

By share of the sample, this clone is medium-sized. The V and J genes are TRBV5-1 and TRBJ1-5; TRBD1 might be the D (5 bases). The CDR3 extends over 13 amino acids. Trimming removed 4 bases from V and 5 bases from J, with 10 bases in between. The germline V gene encodes CDR1 SGHRS and CDR2 YFSETQ. For the CDR3, the DNA is TGCGCCAGCAGCCCCGCGGGGGATCAGCCCCAGCATTTT. Translation gives CASSPAGDQPQHF.

The V and J genes are TRBV4-2 and TRBJ2-7, with TRBD2 identical over 11 bases. Germline V lookup: CDR1 LGHNA, CDR2 YNFKEQ. The V segment lost 2 bases and the J segment 2 bases; nucleotides outside the gene matches: 8. The CDR3 runs to 17 residues. Written as DNA, the CDR3 is TGTGCCAGCAGCCAATCCCGACTAGCGGGGCCGACCTACGAGCAGTACTTC. Its protein is CASSQSRLAGPTYEQYF.

The chain is built from TRBV9 and TRBJ1-1, with D perhaps matching TRBD1 (5 bases). With 3 bases removed from V and 11 bases from J, the gap between germline ends came to 11 bases. Germline V lookup: CDR1 SGDLS, CDR2 YYNGEE. The CDR3 runs 11 residues. The CDR3 protein is CASSGGFGAFF. DNA for the CDR3: TGTGCCAGCAGCGGGGGCTTTGGCGCTTTCTTT.

J is TRBJ2-1 and V is TRBV5-5; 11 bases are a match to TRBD2. Trimming at V came to 0 bases and at J to 0 bases, leaving 11 bases not matched to a gene. This CDR3 contains 20 residues. The germline V gene encodes CDR1 SGHKS and CDR2 YYEKEE (reference sequence). The CDR3 DNA reads as TGTGCCAGCAGCTTGGTTGAGTGGACTAGCGGGCCGAGCTCCTACAATGAGCAGTTCTTC. Residues: CASSLVEWTSGPSSYNEQFF.

This clone appeared a few times. The chain carries TRBV27 and TRBJ2-1, with 7 bases aligning to TRBD2. Germline V gene lookup returns CDR1 MNHEY and CDR2 SMNVEV (reference sequence). This CDR3 is 15 amino acids long. J was trimmed by 5 bases and V by 3 bases; bases with no gene match: 7. The CDR3 coding sequence is TGTGCCAGCAGTTTGCAGCGGGACCGGAACAATGAGCAGTTCTTC. Protein sequence: CASSLQRDRNNEQFF.

The CDR3, as DNA: TGTGCCAGCAGCCCAGGGAATTACGCCGGGGAGCTGTTTTTT. It is translated as CASSPGNYAGELFF. The chain links TRBV7-9 to TRBJ2-2, with a possible D match to TRBD1 (5 bases). Germline CDR1 is SEHNR and CDR2 is FQNEAQ (reference sequence). The CDR3 contains 14 residues. V was pared by 5 bases and J by 6 bases, with 13 bases between. The full variable domain, with the rest looked up from reference TRBV7-9 and TRBJ2-2, is DTGVSQNPRHKITKRGQNVTFRCDPISEHNRLYWYRQTLGQGPEFLTYFQNEAQLEKSRLLSDRFSAERPKGSFSTLEIQRTEQGDSAMYLCASSPGNYAGELFFGEGSRLTVL.

The chain couples TRBV6-1 to TRBJ2-1; 8 bases line up with TRBD2. Germline loops: CDR1 MNHNS, CDR2 SASEGT. The V and J ends lost 1 base and 8 bases, in that order; junction bases with no gene match: 13. This CDR3 is 17 amino acids long. Here the CDR3 DNA reads TGTGCCAGCAGTGAAGTAATCGGGAGGGCCGGATTCGATGAGCAGTTCTTC. Protein product: CASSEVIGRAGFDEQFF.

This chain links TRBV11-2 with TRBJ2-7; 8 bases are a match to TRBD1. Looked up from germline, CDR1 is SGHAT and CDR2 is FQNNGV. V lost 5 bases to trimming and J lost 4 bases; unmatched junction nucleotides: 10. The CDR3 consists of 15 residues. The DNA of the CDR3 is TGTGCCAGCAGCCCCGAGACAGGGGCAATGTACGAGCAGTACTTC. Translating gives CASSPETGAMYEQYF.

J is TRBJ2-6 and V is TRBV5-1; perhaps TRBD1 as D (6 bases). CDR3 length: 16 residues. The ends were cut back, 7 bases at V and 0 bases at J, with 14 bases in the middle. The germline gives CDR1 SGHRS, CDR2 YFSETQ. CDR3 nucleotide sequence: TGCGCCAGCGGACAGAGATCACTCTCTGGGGCCAACGTCCTGACTTTC. Translated: CASGQRSLSGANVLTF.

This chain uses TRBV27 with TRBJ1-6, with 8 bases lining up with TRBD1. Germline CDR1 and CDR2: MNHEY and SMNVEV (reference sequence). This CDR3 comprises 13 residues. The V and J ends lost 5 bases and 9 bases, in that order; junction bases with no gene match: 3. CDR3 sequence: CASSTRGRSPLHF. Here the CDR3 DNA reads TGTGCCAGCAGTACCAGGGGGCGTTCACCCCTCCACTTT.

The gene calls are TRBV7-9 and TRBJ2-1, with 9 bases matching TRBD2. The junction had 16 bases not matched to a gene; V was cut back by 5 bases and J by 5 bases. This CDR3 has 18 amino acids. Germline lookup yields CDR1 SEHNR and CDR2 FQNEAQ (reference sequence). CDR3 sequence: CASSRPGLASIRNNEQFF. The CDR3 nucleotides read TGTGCCAGCAGCCGGCCGGGACTAGCTTCCATTCGGAACAATGAGCAGTTCTTC.

In this sample, this clone turned up once. The chain employs TRBV9 and TRBJ1-3; D is undetermined. There are 13 residues in the CDR3. The germline V and J ends were trimmed by 3 bases and 0 bases, with 4 bases remaining between them. Germline V gives CDR1 SGDLS, CDR2 YYNGEE. CDR3 sequence (DNA): TGTGCCAGCAGCGACAGCTCTGGAAACACCATATATTTT. Translated: CASSDSSGNTIYF. Full variable domain (remainder filled in from reference TRBV9 and TRBJ1-3): DSGVTQTPKHLITATGQRVTLRCSPRSGDLSVYWYQQSLDQGLQFLIQYYNGEERAKGNILERFSAQQFPDLHSELNLSSLELGDSALYFCASSDSSGNTIYFGEGSWLTVV.

The CDR3 loop is CASSQQGHLYGYTF. The CDR3 DNA follows: TGTGCCAGCAGCCAACAGGGTCACCTTTATGGCTACACCTTC. The chain couples TRBV7-9 to TRBJ1-2; perhaps TRBD1 as D (6 bases). Per germline, CDR1 SEHNR and CDR2 FQNEAQ (reference sequence). Between the trimmed V and J ends, which lost 5 bases and 5 bases, there was a span of 15 bases. The CDR3 sequence is 14 residues long. Full variable domain (remainder filled in from reference TRBV7-9 and TRBJ1-2): DTGVSQNPRHKITKRGQNVTFRCDPISEHNRLYWYRQTLGQGPEFLTYFQNEAQLEKSRLLSDRFSAERPKGSFSTLEIQRTEQGDSAMYLCASSQQGHLYGYTFGSGTRLTVV.